The table lists the clone carrying this T cell receptor beta chain with many counts. Its cognate antigen is unknown. The data were obtained in a study of CD8 T cells in ankylosing spondylitis. Findings of the study overall: A TCR beta motif made of 7 to 9 highly homologous variants seemed typical of ankylosing spondylitis blood. Disease-linked clones reportedly showed significant enrichment in matched ankylosing spondylitis synovial fluid.

TCR beta libraries were made by quantitative 5'-RACE with molecular barcodes. TCRdb recomputed calls from the 5' RACE reads with MiXCR, one row per CDR3 protein. Of some 130,000 distinct CDR3 sequences listed, about 6.7% are singletons. This CDR3 spans 16 amino acids. V lost 4 bases and J lost 6, with 21 bases in between. CDR1 SGHAT and CDR2 FQNNGV come from the germline V gene. Sequencing was done on a sample of blood, either unsorted or a sorted T cell fraction (not recorded which). This chain uses TRBV11-2 with TRBJ1-1, with D possibly being TRBD1 (6 bases). The source is a female donor with ankylosing spondylitis or in good health (not recorded which). The CDR3 sequence: CASSSQNDYRVAEAFF. The CDR3 region has the DNA TGTGCCAGCAGCTCGCAAAATGATTACAGGGTTGCTGAAGCTTTCTTT. The full variable domain, its missing parts supplied by reference TRBV11-2 and TRBJ1-1, is EAGVAQSPRYKIIEKRQSVAFWCNPISGHATLYWYQQILGQGPKLLIQFQNNGVVDDSQLPKDRFSAERLKGVDSTLKIQPAKLEDSAVYLCASSSQNDYRVAEAFFGQGTRLTVV.